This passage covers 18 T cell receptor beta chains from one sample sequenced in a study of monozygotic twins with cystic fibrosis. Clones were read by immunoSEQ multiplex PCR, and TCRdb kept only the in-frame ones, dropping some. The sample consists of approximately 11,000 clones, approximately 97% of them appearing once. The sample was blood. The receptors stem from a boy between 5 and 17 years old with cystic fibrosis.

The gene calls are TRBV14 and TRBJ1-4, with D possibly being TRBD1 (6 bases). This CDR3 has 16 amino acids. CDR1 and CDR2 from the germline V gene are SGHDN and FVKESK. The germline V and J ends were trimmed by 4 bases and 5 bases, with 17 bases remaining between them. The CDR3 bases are TGTGCCAGCAGCCCCTTAACGACAGGACCGAATGAAAAACTGTTTTTT. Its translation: CASSPLTTGPNEKLFF.

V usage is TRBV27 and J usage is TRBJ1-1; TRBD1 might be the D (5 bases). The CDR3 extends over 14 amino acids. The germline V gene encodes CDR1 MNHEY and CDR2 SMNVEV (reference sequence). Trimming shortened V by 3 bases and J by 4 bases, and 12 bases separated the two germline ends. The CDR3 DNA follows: TGTGCCAGCAGTTTTCAGGGAAGGCGCACTGAAGCTTTCTTT. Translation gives CASSFQGRRTEAFF.

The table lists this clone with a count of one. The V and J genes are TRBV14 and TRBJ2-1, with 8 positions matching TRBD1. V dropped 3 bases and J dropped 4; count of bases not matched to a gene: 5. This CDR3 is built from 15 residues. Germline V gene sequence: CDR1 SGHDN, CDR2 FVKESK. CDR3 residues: CASSQRDRRYNEQFF. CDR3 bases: TGTGCCAGCAGCCAGCGGGACAGGCGATACAATGAGCAGTTCTTC.

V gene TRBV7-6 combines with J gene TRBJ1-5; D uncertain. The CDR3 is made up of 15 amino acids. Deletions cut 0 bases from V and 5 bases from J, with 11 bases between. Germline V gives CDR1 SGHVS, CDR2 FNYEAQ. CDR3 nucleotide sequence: TGTGCCAGCAGCTTAGCGGCGGGAAGCGATCAGCCCCAGCATTTT. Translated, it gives CASSLAAGSDQPQHF.

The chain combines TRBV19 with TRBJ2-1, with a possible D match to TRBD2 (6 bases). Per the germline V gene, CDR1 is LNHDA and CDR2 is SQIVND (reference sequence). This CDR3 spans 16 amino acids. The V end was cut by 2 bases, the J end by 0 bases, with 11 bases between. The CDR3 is CASSIWGTGSYNEQFF. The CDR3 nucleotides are TGTGCCAGTAGTATATGGGGGACTGGCTCCTACAATGAGCAGTTCTTC.

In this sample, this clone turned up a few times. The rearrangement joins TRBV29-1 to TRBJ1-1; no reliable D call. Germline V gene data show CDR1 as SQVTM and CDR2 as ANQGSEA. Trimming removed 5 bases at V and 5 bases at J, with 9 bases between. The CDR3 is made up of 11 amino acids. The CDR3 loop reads CSVYTATEAFF. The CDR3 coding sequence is TGCAGCGTTTACACAGCAACTGAAGCTTTCTTT. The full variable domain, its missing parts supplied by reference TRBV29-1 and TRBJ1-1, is SAVISQKPSRDICQRGTSLTIQCQVDSQVTMMFWYRQQPGQSLTLIATANQGSEATYESGFVIDKFPISRPNLTFSTLTVSNMSPEDSSIYLCSVYTATEAFFGQGTRLTVV.

This CDR3 reads CASSLYGDLPTGELFF. CDR3 nucleotides: TGTGCCAGCAGTTTATATGGGGATCTGCCCACCGGGGAGCTGTTTTTT. The gene calls are TRBV28 and TRBJ2-2; D remains unclear. CDR1 and CDR2 from the germline V gene are MDHEN and SYDVKM. CDR3 size: 16 residues. The V end was cut by 1 base, the J end by 4 bases, with 13 bases between.

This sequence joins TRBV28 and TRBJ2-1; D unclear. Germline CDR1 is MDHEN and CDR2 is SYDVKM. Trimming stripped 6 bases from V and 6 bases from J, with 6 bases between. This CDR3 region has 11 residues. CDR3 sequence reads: CASSLINEQFF. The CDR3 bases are TGTGCCAGCAGCCTAATCAATGAGCAGTTCTTC.

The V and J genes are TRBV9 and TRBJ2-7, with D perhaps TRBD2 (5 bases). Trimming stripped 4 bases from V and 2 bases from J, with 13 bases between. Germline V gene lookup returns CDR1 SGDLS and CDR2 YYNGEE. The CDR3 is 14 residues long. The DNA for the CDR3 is TGTGCCAGCAGCCTCTACGGGGAACCCTACGAGCAGTACTTC. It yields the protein CASSLYGEPYEQYF.

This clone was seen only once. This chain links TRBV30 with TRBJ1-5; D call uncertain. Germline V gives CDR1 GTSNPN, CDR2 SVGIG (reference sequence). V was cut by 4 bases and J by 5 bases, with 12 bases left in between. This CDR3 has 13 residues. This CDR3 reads CAWTTQEHQPQHF. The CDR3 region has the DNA TGTGCCTGGACCACTCAGGAGCATCAGCCCCAGCATTTT.

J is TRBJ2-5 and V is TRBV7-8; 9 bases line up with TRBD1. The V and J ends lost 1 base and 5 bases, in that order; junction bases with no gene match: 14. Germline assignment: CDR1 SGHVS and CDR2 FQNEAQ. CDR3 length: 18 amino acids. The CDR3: CASSLVAPGQGRGETQYF. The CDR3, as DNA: TGTGCCAGCAGCTTAGTTGCCCCGGGACAGGGCCGGGGCGAGACCCAGTACTTC.

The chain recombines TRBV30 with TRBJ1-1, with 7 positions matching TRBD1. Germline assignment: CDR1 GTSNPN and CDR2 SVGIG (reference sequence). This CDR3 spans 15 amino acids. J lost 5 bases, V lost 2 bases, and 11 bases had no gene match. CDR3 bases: TGTGCCTGGAGTACTTCGAGACAGGGAGGGACTGAAGCTTTCTTT. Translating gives CAWSTSRQGGTEAFF.

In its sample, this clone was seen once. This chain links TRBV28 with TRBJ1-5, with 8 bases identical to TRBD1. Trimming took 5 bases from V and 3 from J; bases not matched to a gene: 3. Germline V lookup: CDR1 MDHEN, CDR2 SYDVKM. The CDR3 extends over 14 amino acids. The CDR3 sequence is CASSPDRVNQPQHF. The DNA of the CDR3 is TGTGCCAGCAGTCCGGACAGGGTCAATCAGCCCCAGCATTTT.

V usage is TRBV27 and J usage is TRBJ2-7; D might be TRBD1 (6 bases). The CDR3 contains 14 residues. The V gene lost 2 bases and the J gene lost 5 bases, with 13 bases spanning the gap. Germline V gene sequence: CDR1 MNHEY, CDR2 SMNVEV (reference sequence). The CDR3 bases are TGTGCCAGCAGTTTAGGGACATCAGGGCACGAGCAGTACTTC. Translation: CASSLGTSGHEQYF.

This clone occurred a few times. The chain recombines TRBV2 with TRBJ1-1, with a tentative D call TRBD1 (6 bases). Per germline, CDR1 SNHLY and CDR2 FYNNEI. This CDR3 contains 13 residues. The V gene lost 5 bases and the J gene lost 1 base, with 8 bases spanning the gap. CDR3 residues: CASSSDRNTEAFF. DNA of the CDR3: TGTGCCAGCAGTTCGGACAGGAACACTGAAGCTTTCTTT. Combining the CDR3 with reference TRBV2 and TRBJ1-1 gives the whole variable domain EPEVTQTPSHQVTQMGQEVILRCVPISNHLYFYWYRQILGQKVEFLVSFYNNEISEKSEIFDDQFSVERPDGSNFTLKIRSTKLEDSAMYFCASSSDRNTEAFFGQGTRLTVV.

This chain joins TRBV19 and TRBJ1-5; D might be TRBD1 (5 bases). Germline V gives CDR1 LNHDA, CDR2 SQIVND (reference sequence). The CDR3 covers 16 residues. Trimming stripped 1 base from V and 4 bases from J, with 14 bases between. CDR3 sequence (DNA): TGTGCCAGTAGTATAGTAGATGGGACGGTGAATCAGCCCCAGCATTTT. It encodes CASSIVDGTVNQPQHF.

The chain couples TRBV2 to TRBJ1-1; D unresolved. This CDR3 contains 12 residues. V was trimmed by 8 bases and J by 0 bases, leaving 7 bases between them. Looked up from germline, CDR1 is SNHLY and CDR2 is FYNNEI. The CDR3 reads CASHRVNTEAFF. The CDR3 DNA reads TGTGCCAGCCATCGGGTGAACACTGAAGCTTTCTTT. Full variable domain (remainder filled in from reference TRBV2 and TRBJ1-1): EPEVTQTPSHQVTQMGQEVILRCVPISNHLYFYWYRQILGQKVEFLVSFYNNEISEKSEIFDDQFSVERPDGSNFTLKIRSTKLEDSAMYFCASHRVNTEAFFGQGTRLTVV.

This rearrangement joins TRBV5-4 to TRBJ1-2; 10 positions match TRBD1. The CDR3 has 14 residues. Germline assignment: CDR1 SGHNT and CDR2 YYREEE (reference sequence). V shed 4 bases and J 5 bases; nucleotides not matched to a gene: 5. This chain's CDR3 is CASSLGTGVYGYTF. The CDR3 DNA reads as TGTGCCAGCAGCCTCGGGACAGGGGTTTATGGCTACACCTTC.